This TCR beta chain derives from a study of T cell responses to AZD1222 COVID-19 vaccine. V dropped 5 bases and J dropped 7; count of bases not matched to a gene: 9. CDR1 SGHVS and CDR2 FQNEAQ come from the germline V gene. The CDR3 has 14 residues. Study results and caveats: Across the whole spike, CD4 TCRs peaked at regions 160-218 and 743-854.

Clones were read by immunoSEQ multiplex PCR, and TCRdb kept only the in-frame ones, dropping some. The table records approximately 120,000 clones, around 90% of them present only once. On this clone itself: Its antigen is still unknown.

This rearrangement joins TRBV7-8 to TRBJ1-2, with TRBD1 matching 8 bases. Sequenced here: peripheral blood, sampled on day 0 of AZD1222 vaccination. This receptor was identified in an adult in good health. The CDR3 DNA reads TGTGCCAGCAGCCTTGAACAGGGGGGGACTGGCTACACCTTC. Its protein is CASSLEQGGTGYTF.